Detailed here is one TCR beta chain. This clonotype has a handful of counts. The clone's antigen remains unknown. No base-level quality is on record; no much larger clone is a single base apart. The sequencer listed for this sample is Illumina NovaSeq 6000. TCRalpha and TCRbeta cDNA libraries were built by 5'RACE with constant-segment primers, adding sample barcodes and unique molecular identifiers. RNA was extracted from every sample with Trizol reagent. The libraries were amplified in two PCR steps, and the second step added a second sample barcode and Illumina TruSeq adapters. Libraries were sequenced on an Illumina NovaSeq with 2 x 150 bp paired-end reads. The paper's data handling went like this. Reads were demultiplexed and collapsed into UMI-guided consensus sequences with migec v1.2.7. Using mixcr v2.1.11, the UMI consensuses were aligned to TRA and TRB V and J templates and assembled into clonotypes. A clonotype was counted as expanded or contracted only when both edgeR and NoisET called the clonotype significant, with the noise models trained on biological replicates. edgeR calls used a false discovery rate-adjusted p below 0.01 and a log2 fold-change threshold of 1. As an exploratory analysis of dynamics, PCA with hierarchical clustering was applied to max-normalized trajectories of the 1000 most abundant clonotypes. The CD4 or CD8 phenotype of responding clones was assigned using the separately sequenced CD4+ and CD8+ repertoires. In TCRdb, the public reads were trimmed at Q25 with fastp and aligned with MiXCR, with productive beta chains retained. Records with the same CDR3 protein are collapsed into one entry carrying the most frequent genes and DNA. The V and J calls were not made by the authors but by TCRdb's processing. The sample yields 110,000 to 150,000 distinct CDR3 sequences; about 25% were counted once. Together, the top ten hold approximately 25% of the sample.

The data stem from a study of T-cell memory formation after mild COVID-19 (dated by TCRdb to the early 2020s). For the study in its entirety: TCR sequence clusters from the two donors were largely donor specific. In a couple of donors, T-cell clones that expanded and contracted after mild COVID-19 were tracked by sequencing TCRalpha and TCRbeta repertoires over time. The cohort was made up of two young adult volunteers, one female and one male, who were previously healthy. Study-wide findings and limitations: Contracting CD4+ clones were found mainly in CM and EM memory subsets, while CD8+ clones were enriched in EMRA. Only a couple of mild cases were covered in the study, and larger cohorts including severe cases with pre-infection samples were considered necessary. Whether the second-wave clones peaking on day 37 were SARS-CoV-2 specific was not confirmed. Some responding clones were found in pre-infection memory, which suggests that pre-existing cross-reactive memory T cells took part in the SARS-CoV-2 response. Clones contracting from day 15 to 85 had balanced CD4/CD8 phenotypes, while a second wave expanding from day 15 to 37 was biased towards CD4+.

Ficoll-Paque density gradient centrifugation was the method used to isolate PBMCs. V and J are truncated by 1 base and 1 base respectively, leaving an intervening sequence of 11 bases. The CDR3 runs 16 amino acids, cysteine and phenylalanine included. This entry keeps only the CDR3 DNA: 48 bases, framed from base 1. Via the germline V gene, CDR1 is LGHNA and CDR2 YNFKEQ. The sample comprised PBMCs or a T cell subset sorted from them (not recorded which). Recombination joined TRBV4-2 with TRBJ1-5; TRBD1 is a possible D gene, resting on 5 matching bases. The sequence was collected from an adult woman who had mild COVID-19 (a few samples of this study predate the infection). The sample titles of this study are shuffled in the database, so cell type and time point are left out; the donor was told from shared clones. This receptor has the CDR3 CASSQGGGGSNQPQHF. The nucleotide sequence is given as TGTGCCAGCAGCCAAGGTGGCGGGGGGAGCAATCAGCCCCAGCATTTT.